A single sample gave rise to the 16 T cell receptor beta chains below, sequenced in a study of cytomegalovirus exposure and HLA in healthy donors. The PCR ran on 60 Vbeta and 13 Jbeta primers. Profiled with immunoSEQ multiplex PCR; TCRdb holds only in-frame clones, not every one. The table has approximately 170,000 clones, around 68% seen once; the top ten hold approximately 2.8%. Material for sequencing was PBMCs. The receptors derive from a woman in her forties in good health and CMV-seropositive.

This chain links TRBV5-1 with TRBJ1-3; D perhaps matches TRBD1 (5 bases). Germline values: CDR1 SGHRS, CDR2 YFSETQ. The CDR3 is 14 amino acids. V was clipped by 3 bases and J by 1 base, with 8 bases between them. Here the CDR3 DNA reads TGCGCCAGCAGCTGGGGGGGTTCTGGAAACACCATATATTTT. This sequence encodes CASSWGGSGNTIYF.

This chain links TRBV29-1 with TRBJ1-4; 8 bases match TRBD1. With 2 bases clipped from V and 8 bases from J, the junction kept 7 bases outside the gene matches. This CDR3 has 14 residues. CDR1 is SQVTM, CDR2 ANQGSEA, per germline. CDR3 sequence: CSVEIATGDEKLFF. The CDR3 coding sequence is TGCAGCGTTGAAATCGCGACAGGGGACGAAAAACTGTTTTTT. The complete variable domain, with remaining parts taken from reference TRBV29-1 and TRBJ1-4, reads SAVISQKPSRDICQRGTSLTIQCQVDSQVTMMFWYRQQPGQSLTLIATANQGSEATYESGFVIDKFPISRPNLTFSTLTVSNMSPEDSSIYLCSVEIATGDEKLFFGSGTQLSVL.

The gene calls are TRBV18 and TRBJ2-7; D possibly corresponds to TRBD2 (6 bases). Germline CDR1 KGHSH, CDR2 LQKENI. This CDR3 contains 15 residues. The V and J ends lost 0 bases and 7 bases respectively, with 16 bases between them. The chain's CDR3 is CASSPPNTAGREQYF. The CDR3 DNA reads as TGTGCCAGCTCACCACCGAATACCGCAGGGAGGGAGCAGTACTTC.

The rearrangement joins TRBV4-2 to TRBJ1-2; the match to TRBD1 covers 10 bases. CDR1 and CDR2 from the germline V gene are LGHNA and YNFKEQ. The CDR3 has 16 residues. The junction had 6 bases not matched to a gene; V was cut back by 2 bases and J by 3 bases. As DNA, the CDR3 is TGTGCCAGCAGCCAACCTGGACAGGGGGAACACTATGGCTACACCTTC. It codes for CASSQPGQGEHYGYTF.

The chain is built from TRBV11-2 and TRBJ2-7; 11 bases align to TRBD2. CDR3 length equals 15 residues. Germline V CDR1 and CDR2: SGHAT, FQNNGV. The junction had 11 bases not matched to a gene; V was cut back by 6 bases and J by 7 bases. CDR3 DNA: TGTGCCAGCAGTCTCATTACTAGCGGGAGAGAGGAGCAGTACTTC. Its protein is CASSLITSGREEQYF.

The J gene is TRBJ2-7, the V gene TRBV5-5; 7 bases map to TRBD1. V trimming: 4 bases; J trimming: 0 bases; junction bases outside the gene matches: 4. Germline CDR1 and CDR2: SGHKS and YYEKEE (reference sequence). CDR3 size: 14 residues. CDR3 sequence reads: CASSLGTASYEQYF. CDR3 nucleotide sequence: TGTGCCAGCAGCCTGGGGACAGCCTCCTACGAGCAGTACTTC.

A word on this clone: Relative to the germline gene, one junction end is altered; a read error may explain this. The chain combines TRBV10-3 with TRBJ1-2; tentatively, D is TRBD1 (5 bases). CDR1 is ENHRY, CDR2 SYGVKD, per germline. The CDR3 length is 12 residues. The CDR3: CAISDVGDGYTF. In nucleotides, the CDR3 is TGTGCCATAAGTGATGTAGGGGATGGCTACACCTTC.

The V and J genes are TRBV5-4 and TRBJ2-4; TRBD2 aligns across 8 bases. Losses at the gene ends were 0 bases for V and 8 bases for J; bases not matched to a gene: 7. The CDR3 loop spans 15 amino acids. CDR1 SGHNT and CDR2 YYREEE come from the germline V gene (reference sequence). This chain's CDR3 is CASSLAGGRVDIQYF. The CDR3, as DNA: TGTGCCAGCAGCTTGGCGGGGGGGCGGGTGGACATTCAGTACTTC.

This clone was seen more than once but under ten times. This rearrangement joins TRBV10-2 to TRBJ2-2; 9 nucleotides agree with TRBD2. CDR3 size: 16 residues. After removal of 0 bases from V and 5 bases from J, the junction contained 4 bases not matched to a gene. Per the germline V gene, CDR1 is WSHSY and CDR2 is SAAADI. The CDR3 reads CASSESSAGGTGELFF. DNA of the CDR3: TGCGCCAGCAGTGAGTCGTCAGCGGGGGGAACCGGGGAGCTGTTTTTT.

The chain links TRBV7-9 to TRBJ1-6; perhaps TRBD1 as D (5 bases). CDR1 is SEHNR and CDR2 is FQNEAQ in the germline V gene (reference sequence). With 2 bases removed from V and 5 bases from J, the gap between germline ends came to 19 bases. The CDR3 is made up of 18 amino acids. CDR3 bases: TGTGCCAGCAGCTTATTCCTAGGGACTGGGCGAAATAATTCACCCCTCCACTTT. The encoded protein is CASSLFLGTGRNNSPLHF.

This clone was picked up a small number of times. The V gene is TRBV6-6, the J gene TRBJ2-5; 11 bases agree with TRBD1. Trimming took 5 bases from V and 3 from J; bases not matched to a gene: 2. The CDR3 contains 14 residues. CDR1 is MNHNY and CDR2 is SVGAGI in the germline V gene (reference sequence). Here the CDR3 DNA reads TGTGCCAGCAGTATGGGACAGGGGGAAGAGACCCAGTACTTC. Translated, it gives CASSMGQGEETQYF.

The J gene is TRBJ2-7, the V gene TRBV14; D gene uncertain. Germline V gene lookup returns CDR1 SGHDN and CDR2 FVKESK. Trimming removed 8 bases from V and 0 bases from J, with 11 bases in between. The CDR3 has 13 residues. CDR3 coding DNA: TGTGCCAGCGGTCTTGGGCCCTCCTACGAGCAGTACTTC. Its protein is CASGLGPSYEQYF.

This chain links TRBV5-1 with TRBJ2-5; 10 bases are shared with TRBD1. The J call may be faulty, since TRBJ2-7 better matches the DNA end. Germline V CDR1 and CDR2: SGHRS, YFSETQ. The CDR3 consists of 16 residues. CDR3 coding DNA: TGCGCCAGCAGCTCGCTAGGGACAGGGGTTTTCTACGAGCAGTACTTC. This encodes CASSSLGTGVFYEQYF.

This chain connects TRBV18 to TRBJ2-3; 7 bases fit TRBD1. V was pared by 6 bases and J by 1 base, with 4 bases of the junction left unmatched. The germline CDR1 and CDR2 sequences are KGHSH and LQKENI. The CDR3 is 14 residues long. CDR3 loop: CASSNTGGTDTQYF. CDR3 coding DNA: TGTGCCAGCTCCAACACAGGGGGCACAGATACGCAGTATTTT. Supplemented by reference TRBV18 and TRBJ2-3, the full variable domain reads NAGVMQNPRHLVRRRGQEARLRCSPMKGHSHVYWYRQLPEEGLKFMVYLQKENIIDESGMPKERFSAEFPKEGPSILRIQQVVRGDSAAYFCASSNTGGTDTQYFGPGTRLTVL.

This clone was seen more than once but under ten times. This chain links TRBV2 with TRBJ2-3, with 8 bases matching TRBD2. Trimming removed 6 bases from V and 2 bases from J; junction bases left unmatched: 10. This CDR3 spans 16 amino acids. CDR1 is SNHLY, CDR2 FYNNEI, per germline. The CDR3 region has the DNA TGTGCCAGCAGCTTGGCGGCGGGAGGCACCACAGATACGCAGTATTTT. It encodes CASSLAAGGTTDTQYF.

In its sample, this clone was seen once. The chain joins TRBV10-2 to TRBJ1-6, with D uncertain. The CDR3 is made up of 15 amino acids. Trimming removed 4 bases from V and 7 bases from J, with 14 bases in between. From germline, CDR1 is WSHSY and CDR2 SAAADI. In DNA, the CDR3 is TGCGCCAGCAGTGTCCGAGACGGGTGGAATTCACCCCTCCACTTT. Protein sequence: CASSVRDGWNSPLHF.